A single sample gave rise to the 26 T cell receptor beta chains below, sequenced in a study of blood T cell repertoires in COVID-19. Some clones are missing from TCRdb's copy, which holds only in-frame ones; the method was immunoSEQ multiplex PCR. Here the sample spans approximately 440,000 clones, about 92% being singletons. Input material: PBMCs or T cells enriched from blood (not recorded which). All receptors derive from a man aged 18 to 35 who had recovered from COVID-19.

The V and J genes are TRBV29-1 and TRBJ1-1; maybe TRBD1 (5 bases). The CDR3 is 12 residues long. Trimming took off 6 bases at V and 2 bases at J, with 10 bases between the two ends. Germline lookup yields CDR1 SQVTM and CDR2 ANQGSEA. This CDR3 is CSVFDSNTEAFF. The CDR3 DNA reads TGCAGCGTCTTTGACAGCAACACTGAAGCTTTCTTT.

V gene TRBV24-1 combines with J gene TRBJ2-1; 12 bases fit TRBD2. CDR1 and CDR2 from the germline V gene are KGHDR and SFDVKD. The CDR3 runs to 18 residues. V lost 7 bases to trimming and J lost 0 bases; unmatched junction nucleotides: 9. CDR3 in DNA: TGTGCCACCAGCGCTCTAGCGGGAGGGCCCGGCTCCTACAATGAGCAGTTCTTC. Residues: CATSALAGGPGSYNEQFF.

The chain recombines TRBV10-2 with TRBJ2-3; the D gene is possibly TRBD2 (6 bases). Germline CDR1 is WSHSY and CDR2 is SAAADI. There are 17 residues in the CDR3. The ends were cut back, 8 bases at V and 2 bases at J, with 23 bases in the middle. Written as DNA, the CDR3 is TGCGCCAGCCATCGTGCGGGATTGTTGGAGTTCACAGATACGCAGTATTTT. Amino acids: CASHRAGLLEFTDTQYF.

This clone was detected only a few times. V and J are TRBV10-3 and TRBJ2-1; 12 bases are shared with TRBD2. V shed 10 bases, J shed 8 bases, and the junction held 18 bases outside the gene matches. Germline CDR1 and CDR2: ENHRY and SYGVKD. The CDR3 has 17 amino acids. The CDR3: CATYGQTSGGEVDEQFF. The CDR3 DNA is TGTGCCACCTATGGACAGACTAGCGGGGGAGAGGTTGATGAGCAGTTCTTC.

This clone was observed a single time. The rearrangement joins TRBV5-1 to TRBJ2-1; 10 bases agree with TRBD1. The CDR3 has 16 amino acids. V was pared by 3 bases and J by 2 bases, with 5 bases of the junction left unmatched. In germline, CDR1 is SGHRS, CDR2 YFSETQ. As DNA, the CDR3 is TGCGCCAGCAGCTCCCGGGACAGGGGTACCTACAATGAGCAGTTCTTC. Amino acid sequence: CASSSRDRGTYNEQFF.

The genes are TRBV7-9 and TRBJ2-1, with D possibly matching TRBD2 (5 bases). The CDR3 length is 16 residues. V was shortened by 5 bases and J by 7 bases, with 21 bases between the two germline ends. Per the germline V gene, CDR1 is SEHNR and CDR2 is FQNEAQ (reference sequence). The CDR3 DNA follows: TGTGCCAGCAGCCCCGGACGGGAATTTTTGTGGAATGAGCAGTTCTTC. This encodes CASSPGREFLWNEQFF.

This clone was recorded once. This same CDR3 is encoded by further DNA sequences in the sample. The V and J genes are TRBV5-1 and TRBJ1-4; weak D call: TRBD1 (6 bases). Germline V gene data show CDR1 as SGHRS and CDR2 as YFSETQ. V was cut by 2 bases and J by 5 bases, with 10 bases left in between. This CDR3 contains 14 residues. CDR3 residues: CASSFRGGNEKLFF. CDR3 bases: TGCGCCAGCAGCTTTAGGGGGGGAAATGAAAAACTGTTTTTT.

The rearrangement links TRBV15 to TRBJ1-1; no clear D. V lost 0 bases and J 2 bases, leaving 10 bases between the germline ends. The CDR3 contains 15 residues. Germline loops: CDR1 LNHNV, CDR2 YYDKDF (reference sequence). In DNA, the CDR3 is TGTGCCACCAGCAGAGAGGCCAGCGGTAACACTGAAGCTTTCTTT. Its translation is CATSREASGNTEAFF.

This chain links TRBV27 with TRBJ1-2; no reliable D call. CDR1 and CDR2 (germline): MNHEY, SMNVEV (reference sequence). Between the trimmed V and J ends, which lost 4 bases and 4 bases, there was a span of 10 bases. The CDR3 has 13 amino acids. The CDR3 reads CASSSEGRYGYTF. CDR3 coding DNA: TGTGCCAGCAGTTCCGAGGGCCGCTATGGCTACACCTTC.

This rearrangement joins TRBV25-1 to TRBJ1-3; D is perhaps TRBD1 (6 bases). Trimming left V 4 bases short and J 4 bases short, with 11 bases between. The germline CDR1 and CDR2 sequences are MGHDK and SYGVNS. This CDR3 spans 14 amino acids. The DNA of the CDR3 is TGTGCCAGCAGTGTAACAGGGATGGGAAACACCATATATTTT. The encoded protein is CASSVTGMGNTIYF.

This chain uses TRBV5-1 with TRBJ1-4; D uncertain. Germline V CDR1 and CDR2: SGHRS, YFSETQ. Trimming removed 4 bases at V and 8 bases at J, with 12 bases between. The CDR3 covers 13 residues. CDR3: CASSVRVNEKLFF. Written as DNA, the CDR3 is TGCGCCAGCAGCGTGAGGGTTAACGAAAAACTGTTTTTT.

The CDR3 nucleotides are TGTGCCACCAGCAGAGAGAGGGCGGGGAATCAGCCCCAGCATTTT. Its protein product is CATSRERAGNQPQHF. This chain connects TRBV15 to TRBJ1-5; D ambiguous. The CDR3 sequence is 15 residues long. The germline V gene encodes CDR1 LNHNV and CDR2 YYDKDF (reference sequence). Deletions cut 0 bases from V and 4 bases from J, with 10 bases between.

V is TRBV18 and J is TRBJ1-2, with 8 bases matching TRBD1. Germline V gives CDR1 KGHSH, CDR2 LQKENI. After removal of 6 bases from V and 2 bases from J, the junction contained 2 bases not matched to a gene. The CDR3 loop spans 13 amino acids. CDR3 in DNA: TGTGCCAGCTCGCGGACAGGGAACTATGGCTACACCTTC. Translating gives CASSRTGNYGYTF.

V and J are TRBV19 and TRBJ2-2; D may be TRBD1 (5 bases). Germline-derived CDR1 and CDR2 are LNHDA and SQIVND (reference sequence). With 1 base removed from V and 5 bases from J, the gap between germline ends came to 8 bases. The CDR3 has 14 residues. The CDR3 region has the DNA TGTGCCAGTAGTATAGGTCCAGGGACCGGGGAGCTGTTTTTT. Translated, it gives CASSIGPGTGELFF.

The chain uses TRBV25-1 and TRBJ1-2, with D unresolved. V was shortened by 0 bases and J by 4 bases, with 9 bases between the two germline ends. This CDR3 has 14 residues. Germline lookup yields CDR1 MGHDK and CDR2 SYGVNS. The CDR3 coding sequence is TGTGCCAGCAGTGAATATAATAACGGCTATGGCTACACCTTC. Protein sequence: CASSEYNNGYGYTF.

V is TRBV27 and J is TRBJ1-1, with a tentative D call TRBD1 (6 bases). V lost 6 bases and J lost 0, with 11 bases in between. Germline values: CDR1 MNHEY, CDR2 SMNVEV (reference sequence). CDR3 length equals 14 residues. CDR3 sequence (DNA): TGTGCCAGCAGACAGGGTACAATGAACACTGAAGCTTTCTTT. Residues: CASRQGTMNTEAFF.

The V gene is TRBV19, the J gene TRBJ1-5, with 8 bases matching TRBD1. This CDR3 comprises 14 residues. Germline CDR1 reads LNHDA; CDR2 reads SQIVND (reference sequence). Germline trimming cut 9 bases from V and 6 bases from J; bases unmatched to any gene: 10. The chain's CDR3 is CAREDRVISQPQHF. The CDR3 bases are TGTGCCAGGGAGGACAGGGTGATAAGTCAGCCCCAGCATTTT.

This chain joins TRBV18 and TRBJ1-2; D perhaps matches TRBD1 (6 bases). Germline CDR1 is KGHSH and CDR2 is LQKENI. Deletions cut 3 bases from V and 8 bases from J, with 19 bases between. The CDR3 sequence is 15 residues long. The CDR3 sequence: CASSPPGTHSPGYTF. CDR3 DNA sequence: TGTGCCAGCTCACCTCCCGGGACACACTCGCCGGGCTACACCTTC. The variable domain in full, with the rest retrieved from reference TRBV18 and TRBJ1-2, is NAGVMQNPRHLVRRRGQEARLRCSPMKGHSHVYWYRQLPEEGLKFMVYLQKENIIDESGMPKERFSAEFPKEGPSILRIQQVVRGDSAAYFCASSPPGTHSPGYTFGSGTRLTVV.

There are many counts of this clone. V gene TRBV10-3 combines with J gene TRBJ2-7; weak D call: TRBD1 (5 bases). This CDR3 has 15 amino acids. Germline V gene data show CDR1 as ENHRY and CDR2 as SYGVKD. Trimming cost V 4 bases and J 3 bases, with 16 bases left between them. The CDR3 region has the DNA TGTGCCATCAGTGGCACCTGGGGCCAGAGCTACGAGCAGTACTTC. It specifies CAISGTWGQSYEQYF.

The chain recombines TRBV6-1 with TRBJ2-5; 9 nucleotides agree with TRBD2. Germline CDR1 reads MNHNS; CDR2 reads SASEGT. V trimming: 2 bases; J trimming: 6 bases; junction bases outside the gene matches: 10. This CDR3 comprises 16 residues. For the CDR3, the DNA is TGTGCCAGCAGTGAAAGAAGTTTGCGGGGGGGTAAGACCCAGTACTTC. Translated: CASSERSLRGGKTQYF.

Turning to this clone: The sample has other DNA sequences that encode this CDR3 too. This rearrangement joins TRBV5-1 to TRBJ1-1; D remains unclear. CDR1 is SGHRS, CDR2 YFSETQ, per germline. The CDR3 sequence is 13 residues long. V was trimmed by 0 bases and J by 1 base, leaving 4 bases between them. The CDR3 DNA sequence: TGCGCCAGCAGCTTGGATCGGAACACTGAAGCTTTCTTT. Protein: CASSLDRNTEAFF. Using reference TRBV5-1 and TRBJ1-1 for the parts outside the CDR3, the full variable domain is KAGVTQTPRYLIKTRGQQVTLSCSPISGHRSVSWYQQTPGQGLQFLFEYFSETQRNKGNFPGRFSGRQFSNSRSEMNVSTLELGDSALYLCASSLDRNTEAFFGQGTRLTVV.

This chain uses TRBV29-1 with TRBJ1-1; D ambiguous. The CDR3 is made up of 12 amino acids. Trimming shortened V by 8 bases and J by 2 bases, and 12 bases separated the two germline ends. The V gene's germline CDR1 is SQVTM and CDR2 ANQGSEA. In DNA, the CDR3 is TGCAGCATAAGAGGGAAAAACACTGAAGCTTTCTTT. Translated, it gives CSIRGKNTEAFF.

This chain links TRBV5-4 with TRBJ1-4; 8 bases agree with TRBD1. The CDR3 contains 17 residues. The trim removed 2 bases at V and 3 bases at J, leaving 9 bases unmatched. Germline loops: CDR1 SGHNT, CDR2 YYREEE (reference sequence). Written as DNA, the CDR3 is TGTGCCAGCAGCTTACGGGGCAGGGGGCTATCTAATGAAAAACTGTTTTTT. Its protein product is CASSLRGRGLSNEKLFF.

The chain links TRBV5-1 to TRBJ1-2; no clear D gene. V was clipped by 0 bases and J by 5 bases, with 14 bases between them. Germline values: CDR1 SGHRS, CDR2 YFSETQ. This CDR3 comprises 15 residues. The CDR3 nucleotides are TGCGCCAGCAGCTTGGGGGCCGACACGAAGTATGGCTACACCTTC. It codes for CASSLGADTKYGYTF.

The chain recombines TRBV5-3 with TRBJ2-1; 8 bases are shared with TRBD1. TRBV5-3 is reported as an ORF; its role is uncertain. The CDR3 is made up of 17 amino acids. Unmatched junction bases numbered 14, after V lost 4 bases and J lost 5 bases. Written as DNA, the CDR3 is TGTGCCAGAAGCCCAGGACCCGGACAGGGACGAAACAATGAGCAGTTCTTC. It encodes CARSPGPGQGRNNEQFF.

This clone was counted many times. This chain uses TRBV5-6 with TRBJ2-1; 9 bases are a match to TRBD2. The junction had 8 bases not matched to a gene; V was cut back by 4 bases and J by 6 bases. CDR1 is SGHDT, CDR2 YYEEEE, per germline. CDR3 length: 15 residues. The CDR3 DNA reads as TGTGCCAGCAGCAGGACGGGACTAGCCTCCAATGAGCAGTTCTTC. Protein: CASSRTGLASNEQFF.